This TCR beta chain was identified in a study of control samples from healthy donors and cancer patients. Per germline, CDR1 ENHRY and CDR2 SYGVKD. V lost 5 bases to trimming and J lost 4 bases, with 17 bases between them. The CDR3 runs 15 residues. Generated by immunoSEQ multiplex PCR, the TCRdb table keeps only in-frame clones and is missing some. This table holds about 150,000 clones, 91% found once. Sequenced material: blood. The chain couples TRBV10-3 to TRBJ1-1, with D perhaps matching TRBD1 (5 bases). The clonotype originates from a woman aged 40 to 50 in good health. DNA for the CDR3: TGTGCCATCAGTCCCCGAACAGGATCGGGCACTGAAGCTTTCTTT. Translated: CAISPRTGSGTEAFF.